One sample yielded the 32 T cell receptor beta chains listed below, sequenced in a study of OX40 agonist ivuxolimab in advanced cancers. The protocol was immunoSEQ multiplex PCR, while the TCRdb copy is restricted to in-frame clones and leaves out a portion. The data hold some 25,000 clones, with around 82% observed a single time. The specimen comprised CD4+ or CD8+ T cells sorted from blood, sampled in a trial of the OX40 agonist ivuxolimab. The receptors stem from an adult with an advanced solid tumor such as melanoma, head and neck, liver or kidney cancer.

The chain has TRBV2 and TRBJ1-6, with D unclear. There are 14 residues in the CDR3. Looked up from germline, CDR1 is SNHLY and CDR2 is FYNNEI. V lost 2 bases, J lost 8 bases, and 10 bases lay in between. The CDR3 nucleotides are TGTGCCAGCAGTGAATTCGGACTGGATTCACCCCTCCACTTT. It yields the protein CASSEFGLDSPLHF.

The V gene is TRBV4-3, the J gene TRBJ2-7, with D perhaps TRBD2 (6 bases). Deletions cut 1 base from V and 4 bases from J, with 14 bases between. The CDR3 is made up of 15 amino acids. Germline CDR1 reads LGHNA; CDR2 reads YSLEER. The CDR3 is CASSQVVGAGYEQYF. Here the CDR3 DNA reads TGCGCCAGCAGCCAAGTGGTCGGGGCGGGGTACGAGCAGTACTTC.

The rearrangement links TRBV5-1 to TRBJ2-7; D remains ambiguous. Germline loops: CDR1 SGHRS, CDR2 YFSETQ. This CDR3 has 13 amino acids. V lost 2 bases, J lost 3 bases, and 9 bases lay in between. As DNA, the CDR3 is TGCGCCAGCAGCTTCACAGCTTACTACGAGCAGTACTTC. Amino acid sequence: CASSFTAYYEQYF.

The V and J genes are TRBV15 and TRBJ1-1, with D perhaps matching TRBD1 (5 bases). Germline CDR1 reads LNHNV; CDR2 reads YYDKDF (reference sequence). Trimming removed 1 base from V and 1 base from J, with 7 bases in between. CDR3 length: 14 amino acids. CDR3 nucleotide sequence: TGTGCCACCAGCAGAGCGGGGGGGAACACTGAAGCTTTCTTT. Translated: CATSRAGGNTEAFF.

The sample holds one count of this clone. The V and J genes are TRBV7-9 and TRBJ2-2; D is possibly TRBD1 (6 bases). The CDR3 totals 18 residues. Germline V gene data show CDR1 as SEHNR and CDR2 as FQNEAQ (reference sequence). V shed 2 bases and J shed 1 base, with 17 bases lying between them. The CDR3 DNA sequence: TGTGCCAGCAGCTTACCCCCTACCGGGACACTGAACACCGGGGAGCTGTTTTTT. Protein product: CASSLPPTGTLNTGELFF.

The chain has TRBV28 and TRBJ1-2; 11 bases agree with TRBD1. The CDR3 has 16 amino acids. V lost 6 bases, J lost 5 bases, and 11 bases stayed unmatched. The germline V gene encodes CDR1 MDHEN and CDR2 SYDVKM. The CDR3 loop is CASSKGTGGPGYGYTF. The CDR3 DNA is TGTGCCAGCAGCAAAGGGACAGGGGGTCCCGGGTATGGCTACACCTTC.

The rearrangement links TRBV7-9 to TRBJ1-1; 10 bases line up with TRBD1. Germline CDR1 reads SEHNR; CDR2 reads FQNEAQ (reference sequence). This CDR3 is built from 14 residues. V was pared by 5 bases and J by 4 bases, with 4 bases of the junction left unmatched. CDR3 sequence reads: CASSTRTGGTEAFF. The CDR3 DNA reads as TGTGCCAGCAGCACCCGGACAGGGGGCACTGAAGCTTTCTTT.

The rearrangement uses TRBV4-1 and TRBJ1-4, with no clear D. Per germline, CDR1 MGHRA and CDR2 YSYEKL. V gave up 4 bases and J gave up 8 bases, with 20 bases separating them. This CDR3 region has 16 residues. For the CDR3, the DNA is TGCGCCAGCAGCCGCCCTTTTCAGGCCGGGCGCGAAAAACTGTTTTTT. Translating gives CASSRPFQAGREKLFF.

The chain is built from TRBV5-1 and TRBJ1-2; D unclear. Germline CDR1 is SGHRS and CDR2 is YFSETQ. CDR3 size: 13 residues. The ends were cut back, 5 bases at V and 2 bases at J, with 10 bases in the middle. The CDR3 nucleotides read TGCGCCAGCAGAAGGGATCCCAACTATGGCTACACCTTC. It encodes CASRRDPNYGYTF.

This clone has only one observation. The chain has TRBV5-4 and TRBJ1-1; TRBD1 is a possible D gene (5 bases). CDR3 length equals 17 residues. Germline V gives CDR1 SGHNT, CDR2 YYREEE (reference sequence). Trimming pared 1 base from V and 2 bases from J, leaving 18 bases between. The CDR3 sequence: CASSLYGRGWENTEAFF. For the CDR3, the DNA is TGTGCCAGCAGCTTGTATGGTAGGGGCTGGGAAAACACTGAAGCTTTCTTT.

This clone has only one observation. The chain combines TRBV7-9 with TRBJ1-6; the match to TRBD1 covers 9 bases. J lost 4 bases, V lost 5 bases, and 9 bases had no gene match. Germline lookup yields CDR1 SEHNR and CDR2 FQNEAQ (reference sequence). This CDR3 comprises 17 residues. The chain's CDR3 is CASSLNPGQGYNSPLHF. CDR3 nucleotides: TGTGCCAGCAGCCTAAACCCGGGACAGGGTTATAATTCACCCCTCCACTTT.

The CDR3 DNA reads TGTGCCAGCAGTGATTCGGCCAATACGCAGTATTTT. Its protein product is CASSDSANTQYF. This chain joins TRBV2 and TRBJ2-3; D is unclear. The germline V gene encodes CDR1 SNHLY and CDR2 FYNNEI. Trimming pared 3 bases from V and 7 bases from J, leaving 8 bases between. The CDR3 totals 12 residues.

The genes are TRBV6-6 and TRBJ1-1; 8 bases agree with TRBD1. The CDR3 extends over 14 amino acids. V trimming: 6 bases; J trimming: 2 bases; junction bases outside the gene matches: 5. The V gene's germline CDR1 is MNHNY and CDR2 SVGAGI (reference sequence). For the CDR3, the DNA is TGTGCCAGCAGATCGGACAGGGAAAACACTGAAGCTTTCTTT. Protein: CASRSDRENTEAFF.

The CDR3 region has the DNA TGTGCCAGCAGCCAGCGGGCCCCCGGGGAGCTGTTTTTT. Translating gives CASSQRAPGELFF. The chain joins TRBV7-9 to TRBJ2-2; D is perhaps TRBD2 (6 bases). Trimming removed 5 bases at V and 6 bases at J, with 10 bases between. CDR3 length: 13 residues. Germline assignment: CDR1 SEHNR and CDR2 FQNEAQ (reference sequence).

The count of this clone is one. The gene calls are TRBV6-6 and TRBJ2-3; D uncertain. V was pared by 4 bases and J by 1 base, with 3 bases between. Germline lookup yields CDR1 MNHNY and CDR2 SVGAGI (reference sequence). The CDR3 covers 12 residues. The CDR3, as DNA: TGTGCCAGCAGTTTCCGCACAGATACGCAGTATTTT. It codes for CASSFRTDTQYF.

The V and J genes are TRBV7-2 and TRBJ2-7, with unresolved D. The V end was cut by 6 bases, the J end by 3 bases, with 6 bases between. The V gene's germline CDR1 is SGHTA and CDR2 FQGNSA. The CDR3 totals 11 residues. CDR3 nucleotides: TGTGCCAGCAGTTCGAACTACGAGCAGTACTTC. Protein product: CASSSNYEQYF.

This sequence joins TRBV19 and TRBJ2-2; unclear D gene. Germline V gene lookup returns CDR1 LNHDA and CDR2 SQIVND (reference sequence). V was shortened by 4 bases and J by 2 bases, with 5 bases between the two germline ends. This CDR3 contains 13 residues. CDR3 amino acids: CASSSQNTGELFF. The CDR3 DNA reads as TGTGCCAGTAGTAGCCAAAACACCGGGGAGCTGTTTTTT.

V usage is TRBV19 and J usage is TRBJ2-7, with 7 bases that match TRBD1. The CDR3 has 16 amino acids. J gave up 7 bases and V 4 bases, and 16 bases lay outside the gene matches. CDR1 and CDR2 from the germline V gene are LNHDA and SQIVND (reference sequence). CDR3: CASSRTHRQGAGEQYF. The CDR3 DNA reads TGTGCCAGTAGTAGAACCCACCGACAGGGAGCAGGTGAGCAGTACTTC.

The chain combines TRBV6-6 with TRBJ1-3; no definite D call. Germline CDR1 reads MNHNY; CDR2 reads SVGAGI (reference sequence). V was shortened by 6 bases and J by 2 bases, with 11 bases between the two germline ends. The CDR3 runs 14 residues. DNA of the CDR3: TGTGCCAGCAGAACCTCTAGGACTGGAAACACCATATATTTT. It specifies CASRTSRTGNTIYF.

This sequence joins TRBV30 and TRBJ1-3; unclear D gene. Trimming cost V 4 bases and J 2 bases, with 3 bases left between them. The length of the CDR3 is 11 residues. Germline V gives CDR1 GTSNPN, CDR2 SVGIG (reference sequence). The DNA of the CDR3 is TGTGCCTGGAAGACTGGAAACACCATATATTTT. Translating it yields CAWKTGNTIYF.

V and J are TRBV21-1 and TRBJ2-5; TRBD2 is taken as the D call from the table, unchecked against the DNA. TRBV21-1 is annotated as a pseudogene. This CDR3 has 15 residues. The CDR3: CASSKVLAGQETQYF. Here the CDR3 DNA reads TGTGCCAGCAGCAAAGTACTAGCGGGTCAAGAGACCCAGTACTTC.

The DNA of the CDR3 is TGTGCCAGCAGCTTTGATGGAGAGACCCAGTACTTC. This encodes CASSFDGETQYF. The chain employs TRBV6-5 and TRBJ2-5; D gene uncertain. The V gene's germline CDR1 is MNHEY and CDR2 SVGAGI. The CDR3 is 12 residues long. Trimming took 6 bases from V and 4 from J, leaving 9 bases between them.

This clone was seen only once. The chain recombines TRBV4-1 with TRBJ2-1; 7 nucleotides agree with TRBD2. V lost 1 base and J lost 7; bases outside the gene matches: 10. Looked up from germline, CDR1 is MGHRA and CDR2 is YSYEKL. This CDR3 is built from 16 residues. The CDR3 is CASSQVRTAAGNEQFF. The DNA for the CDR3 is TGCGCCAGCAGCCAAGTACGGACGGCAGCGGGGAATGAGCAGTTCTTC.

The rearrangement links TRBV28 to TRBJ1-4; D is unclear. The CDR3 totals 12 residues. V gave up 7 bases and J gave up 7 bases, with 10 bases separating them. Per germline, CDR1 MDHEN and CDR2 SYDVKM. The CDR3 loop reads CASMGSAEKLFF. CDR3 in DNA: TGTGCCAGCATGGGGAGTGCTGAAAAACTGTTTTTT. Complete variable domain (other parts from reference TRBV28 and TRBJ1-4): DVKVTQSSRYLVKRTGEKVFLECVQDMDHENMFWYRQDPGLGLRLIYFSYDVKMKEKGDIPEGYSVSREKKERFSLILESASTNQTSMYLCASMGSAEKLFFGSGTQLSVL.

The chain is built from TRBV6-1 and TRBJ1-5; TRBD1 agrees at 7 bases. CDR3 length: 15 residues. Germline trimming cut 3 bases from V and 6 bases from J; bases unmatched to any gene: 8. Germline V gene data show CDR1 as MNHNS and CDR2 as SASEGT. This CDR3 reads CASSDIFRGLQPQHF. Here the CDR3 DNA reads TGTGCCAGCAGTGATATCTTTAGGGGGCTTCAGCCCCAGCATTTT.

This chain uses TRBV7-2 with TRBJ1-4; TRBD1 aligns across 8 bases. The CDR3 spans 16 residues. J gave up 8 bases and V 5 bases, and 13 bases lay outside the gene matches. Germline lookup yields CDR1 SGHTA and CDR2 FQGNSA. The CDR3 here is CASSDFTRTGSEKLFF. CDR3 coding DNA: TGTGCCAGCAGCGACTTCACCCGGACAGGGTCCGAAAAACTGTTTTTT.

The V gene is TRBV19, the J gene TRBJ2-7, with 9 nucleotides matching TRBD2. Germline loops: CDR1 LNHDA, CDR2 SQIVND (reference sequence). The CDR3 is 15 amino acids. V gave up 4 bases and J gave up 2 bases; unmatched junction bases: 6. The chain's CDR3 is CASSRGLATTYEQYF. The CDR3, as DNA: TGTGCCAGTAGTAGAGGACTAGCGACCACCTACGAGCAGTACTTC.

This chain links TRBV7-6 with TRBJ2-5; 10 bases align to TRBD1. With V trimmed by 3 bases and J by 5 bases, 6 bases remained unmatched. Germline-derived CDR1 and CDR2 are SGHVS and FNYEAQ. There are 15 residues in the CDR3. CDR3 nucleotide sequence: TGTGCCAGCAGCTTCCGGGGACAGGGGACGGAGACCCAGTACTTC. This encodes CASSFRGQGTETQYF.

The rearrangement links TRBV11-1 to TRBJ2-5, with a weak D call TRBD2 (6 bases). CDR3 length: 15 residues. The germline V gene has CDR1 SGHAT and CDR2 FQDESV (reference sequence). The germline V and J ends were trimmed by 5 bases and 4 bases, with 17 bases remaining between them. CDR3 region: CASSHGTSLLETQYF. In DNA, the CDR3 is TGTGCCAGCAGCCACGGGACTTCACTTTTAGAGACCCAGTACTTC.

The V gene is TRBV19, the J gene TRBJ2-7, with TRBD1 identical over 8 bases. CDR3 length: 15 residues. V lost 5 bases and J lost 5; bases outside the gene matches: 11. Germline V lookup: CDR1 LNHDA, CDR2 SQIVND (reference sequence). CDR3 sequence: CASSVSDRASHEQYF. The CDR3 coding sequence is TGTGCCAGTAGTGTTTCGGACAGGGCCTCTCACGAGCAGTACTTC. The full variable domain, with the rest looked up from reference TRBV19 and TRBJ2-7, is DGGITQSPKYLFRKEGQNVTLSCEQNLNHDAMYWYRQDPGQGLRLIYYSQIVNDFQKGDIAEGYSVSREKKESFPLTVTSAQKNPTAFYLCASSVSDRASHEQYFGPGTRLTVT.

The CDR3 nucleotides are TGTGCCAGCAGCCGACAGAATTCCAATCAGCCCCAGCATTTT. It codes for CASSRQNSNQPQHF. This sequence joins TRBV11-3 and TRBJ1-5, with a tentative D call TRBD1 (5 bases). The V end lost 5 bases, the J end lost 3 bases, and 11 bases lay between the germline ends. The CDR3 consists of 14 residues. Per germline, CDR1 SGHNT and CDR2 YENEEA. Filled out from reference TRBV11-3 and TRBJ1-5, the complete variable domain reads EAGVVQSPRYKIIEKKQPVAFWCNPISGHNTLYWYLQNLGQGPELLIRYENEEAVDDSQLPKDRFSAERLKGVDSTLKIQPAELGDSAVYLCASSRQNSNQPQHFGDGTRLSIL.

This sequence joins TRBV11-1 and TRBJ2-7; 11 nucleotides agree with TRBD2. The CDR3 runs 15 residues. With 2 bases clipped from V and 2 bases from J, the junction kept 2 bases outside the gene matches. CDR1 and CDR2 from the germline V gene are SGHAT and FQDESV (reference sequence). The CDR3 bases are TGTGCCAGCAGCTTATTACTAGCGGGGGCCTACGAGCAGTACTTC. Its protein is CASSLLLAGAYEQYF.